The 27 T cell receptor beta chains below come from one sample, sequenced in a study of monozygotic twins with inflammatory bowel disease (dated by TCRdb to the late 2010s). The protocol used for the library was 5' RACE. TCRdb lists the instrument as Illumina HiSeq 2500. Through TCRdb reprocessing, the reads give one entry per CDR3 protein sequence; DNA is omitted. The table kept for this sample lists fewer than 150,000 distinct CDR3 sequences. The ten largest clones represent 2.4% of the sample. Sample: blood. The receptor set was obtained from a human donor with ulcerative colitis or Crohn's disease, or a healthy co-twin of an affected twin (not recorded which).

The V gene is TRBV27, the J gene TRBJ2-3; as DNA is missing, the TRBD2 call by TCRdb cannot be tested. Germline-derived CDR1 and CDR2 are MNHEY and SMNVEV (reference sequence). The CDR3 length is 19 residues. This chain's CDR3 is CASSLLGATSGALTDTQYF.

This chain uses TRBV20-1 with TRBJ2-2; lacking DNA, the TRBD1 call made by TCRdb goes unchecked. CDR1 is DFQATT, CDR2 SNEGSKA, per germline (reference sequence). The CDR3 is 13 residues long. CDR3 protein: CSASGDIPGELFF.

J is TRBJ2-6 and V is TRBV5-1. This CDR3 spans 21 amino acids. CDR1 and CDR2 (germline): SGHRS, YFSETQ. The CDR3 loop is CASSLPRPEVTKVGEANVLTF.

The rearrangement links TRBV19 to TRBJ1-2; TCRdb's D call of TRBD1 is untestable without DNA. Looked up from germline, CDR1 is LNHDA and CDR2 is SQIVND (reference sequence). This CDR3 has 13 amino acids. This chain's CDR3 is CASTSQGNYGYTF.

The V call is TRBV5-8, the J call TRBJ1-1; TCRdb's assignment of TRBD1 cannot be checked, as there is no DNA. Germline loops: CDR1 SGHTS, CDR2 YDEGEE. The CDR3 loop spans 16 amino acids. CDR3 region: CASSFHRGRGNTEAFF.

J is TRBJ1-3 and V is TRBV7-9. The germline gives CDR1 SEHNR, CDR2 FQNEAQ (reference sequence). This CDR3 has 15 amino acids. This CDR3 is CASSLVAVFGNTIYF.

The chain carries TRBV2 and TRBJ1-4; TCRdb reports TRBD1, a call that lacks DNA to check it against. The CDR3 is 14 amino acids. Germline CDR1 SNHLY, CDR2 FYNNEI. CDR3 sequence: CASSVSGLGEKLFF.

CDR3 region: CASRQRLQGSIWNEQYF. This rearrangement joins TRBV6-1 to TRBJ2-7; no DNA is available, so the TRBD1 call from TCRdb remains unchecked. The germline V gene has CDR1 MNHNS and CDR2 SASEGT. This CDR3 has 17 amino acids.

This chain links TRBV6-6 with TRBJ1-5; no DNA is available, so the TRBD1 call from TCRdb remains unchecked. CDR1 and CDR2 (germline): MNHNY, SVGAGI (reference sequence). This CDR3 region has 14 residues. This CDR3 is CASSSGQRDQPQHF.

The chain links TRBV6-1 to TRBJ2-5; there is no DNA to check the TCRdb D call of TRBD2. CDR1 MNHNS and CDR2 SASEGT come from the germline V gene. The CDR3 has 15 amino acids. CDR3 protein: CASRNYGLAEETQYF.

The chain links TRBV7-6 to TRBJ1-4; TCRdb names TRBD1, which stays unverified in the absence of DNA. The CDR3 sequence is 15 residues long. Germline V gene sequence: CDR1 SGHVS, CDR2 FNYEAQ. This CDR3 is CASSLSGAYTEKLFF.

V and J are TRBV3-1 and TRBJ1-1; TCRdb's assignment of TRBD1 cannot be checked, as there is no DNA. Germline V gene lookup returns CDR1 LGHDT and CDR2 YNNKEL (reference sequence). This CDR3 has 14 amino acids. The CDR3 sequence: CASSHSNRFRGAFF.

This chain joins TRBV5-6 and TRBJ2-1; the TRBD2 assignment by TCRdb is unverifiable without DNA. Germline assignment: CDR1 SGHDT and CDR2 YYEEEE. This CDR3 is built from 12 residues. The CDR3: CASSPRAMKQFF.

This CDR3 is CARSLDYHTGELFF. The chain recombines TRBV5-3 with TRBJ2-2. TRBV5-3 is annotated as an ORF whose role is uncertain. This CDR3 contains 14 residues.

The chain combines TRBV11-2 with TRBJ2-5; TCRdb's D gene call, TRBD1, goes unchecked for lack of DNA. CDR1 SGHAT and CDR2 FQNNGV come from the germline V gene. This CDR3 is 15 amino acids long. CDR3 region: CASSQNQGQQETQYF.

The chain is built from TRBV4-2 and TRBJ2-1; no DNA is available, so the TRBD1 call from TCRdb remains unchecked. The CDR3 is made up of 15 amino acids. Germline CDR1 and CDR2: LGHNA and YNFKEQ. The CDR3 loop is CASSTRTGGTNEQFF.

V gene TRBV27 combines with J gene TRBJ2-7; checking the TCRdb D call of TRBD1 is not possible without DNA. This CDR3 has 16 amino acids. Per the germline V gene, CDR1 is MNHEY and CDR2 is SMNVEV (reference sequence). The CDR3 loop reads CASSLWPGGFPYEQYF.

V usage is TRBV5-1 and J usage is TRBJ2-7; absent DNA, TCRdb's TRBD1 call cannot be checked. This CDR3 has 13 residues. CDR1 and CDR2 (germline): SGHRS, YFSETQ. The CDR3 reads CASSDGGSSRQYF.

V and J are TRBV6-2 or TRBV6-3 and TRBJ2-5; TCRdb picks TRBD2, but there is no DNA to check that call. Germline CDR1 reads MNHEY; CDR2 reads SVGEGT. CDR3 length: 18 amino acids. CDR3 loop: CATLAYGGPSPLQETQYF.

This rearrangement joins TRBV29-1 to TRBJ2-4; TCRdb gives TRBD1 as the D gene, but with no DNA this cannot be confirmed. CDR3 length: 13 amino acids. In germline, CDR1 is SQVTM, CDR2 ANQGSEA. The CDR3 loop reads CSAERQGEVIQYF.

The CDR3 reads CASSQKQGGRTEAFF. The V call is TRBV7-2, the J call TRBJ1-1. Germline-derived CDR1 and CDR2 are SGHTA and FQGNSA. This CDR3 spans 15 amino acids.

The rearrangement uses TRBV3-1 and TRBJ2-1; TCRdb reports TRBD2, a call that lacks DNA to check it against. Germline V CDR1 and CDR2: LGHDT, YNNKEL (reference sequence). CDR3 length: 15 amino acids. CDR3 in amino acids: CASSFPGLADNEQFF.

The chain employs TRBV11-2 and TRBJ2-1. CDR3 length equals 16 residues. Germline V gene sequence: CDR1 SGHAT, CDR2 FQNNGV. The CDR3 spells CASSLDLQIPYNEQFF.

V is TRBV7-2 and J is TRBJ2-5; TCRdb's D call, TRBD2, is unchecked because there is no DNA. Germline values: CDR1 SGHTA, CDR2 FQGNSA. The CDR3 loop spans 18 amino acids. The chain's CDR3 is CASSLALASGGAGETQYF.

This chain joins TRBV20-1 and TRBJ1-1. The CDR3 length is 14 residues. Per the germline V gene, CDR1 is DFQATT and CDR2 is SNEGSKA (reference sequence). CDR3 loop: CSARDWAGTYEAFF.

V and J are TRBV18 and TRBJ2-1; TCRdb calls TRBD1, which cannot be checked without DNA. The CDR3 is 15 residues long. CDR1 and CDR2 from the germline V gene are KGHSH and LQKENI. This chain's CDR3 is CASSPPRGQGVEQFF.

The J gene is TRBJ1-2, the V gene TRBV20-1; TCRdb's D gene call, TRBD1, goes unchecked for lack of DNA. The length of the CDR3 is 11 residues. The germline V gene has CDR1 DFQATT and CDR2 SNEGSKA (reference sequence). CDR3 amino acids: CSATSVGENTF.